This is a list of T cell receptor beta chains from one sample in a study of human T cells and chemical hapten exposure. TCRdb reprocessed the RACE reads with MiXCR, giving one entry per CDR3 protein. The sample carries about 160,000 distinct CDR3 sequences, roughly a quarter recorded once. The source material was whole blood, sampled in connection with sensitization to the hapten diphenylcyclopropenone (DPC). All receptors derive from a woman between 18 and 29 years old with alopecia areata. Some clones in this sample may be carry-over from other donors' samples. Both conserved end residues are part of each CDR3. The D gene is left open where the match is weak. Clone size appears in some rows only: once, few, many, or a class for an expanded clone.

J gene: TRBJ1-3; V gene: TRBV5-4; clone size: few; D gene: .; CDR3 protein: CASSLNRGSGNTIYF; CDR3 DNA: TGTGCCAGCAGCTTGAACCGGGGCTCTGGAAACACCATATATTTT
J gene: TRBJ2-5; V gene: TRBV6-1; clone size: .; D gene: TRBD2; CDR3 protein: CASSEVLAGNTETQYF; CDR3 DNA: TGTGCCAGCAGTGAAGTCCTAGCGGGGAATACAGAGACCCAGTACTTC
J gene: TRBJ2-7; V gene: TRBV7-9; clone size: .; D gene: .; CDR3 protein: CASSHGGGGYEQYF; CDR3 DNA: TGTGCCAGCAGCCACGGGGGAGGGGGCTACGAGCAGTACTTC
J gene: TRBJ1-1; V gene: TRBV7-6; clone size: .; D gene: .; CDR3 protein: CASSLQGEGYTEAFF; CDR3 DNA: TGTGCCAGCAGCTTACAGGGAGAAGGATACACTGAAGCTTTCTTT
J gene: TRBJ1-2; V gene: TRBV6-5; clone size: .; D gene: .; CDR3 protein: CASSYGHTYGYTF; CDR3 DNA: TGTGCCAGCAGTTACGGGCATACCTATGGCTACACCTTC
J gene: TRBJ2-2; V gene: TRBV7-9; clone size: .; D gene: .; CDR3 protein: CASSLGWTGELFF; CDR3 DNA: TGTGCCAGCAGCCTTGGCTGGACCGGGGAGCTGTTTTTT
J gene: TRBJ1-6; V gene: TRBV3-1; clone size: few; D gene: .; CDR3 protein: CASSQVWDRIATLHF; CDR3 DNA: TGTGCCAGCAGCCAAGTGTGGGACCGGATTGCAACCCTCCACTTT
J gene: TRBJ2-7; V gene: TRBV2; clone size: few; D gene: TRBD2; CDR3 protein: CASRESLAGAYEQYF; CDR3 DNA: TGTGCCAGCAGGGAGTCCTTAGCGGGGGCGTACGAGCAGTACTTC
J gene: TRBJ1-2; V gene: TRBV27; clone size: many; D gene: .; CDR3 protein: CASSLTVSYGYTF; CDR3 DNA: TGTGCCAGCAGTTTGACCGTATCCTATGGCTACACCTTC
J gene: TRBJ2-2; V gene: TRBV2; clone size: .; D gene: .; CDR3 protein: CASSDGPNTGELFF; CDR3 DNA: TGTGCCAGCAGTGACGGGCCGAACACCGGGGAGCTGTTTTTT
J gene: TRBJ1-5; V gene: TRBV11-2; clone size: few; D gene: .; CDR3 protein: CASSLARGSSNQPQHF; CDR3 DNA: TGTGCCAGCAGCTTAGCGAGGGGTTCAAGCAATCAGCCCCAGCATTTT
J gene: TRBJ1-6; V gene: TRBV3-1; clone size: .; D gene: TRBD1; CDR3 protein: CASSQGGGQYHF; CDR3 DNA: TGTGCCAGCAGCCAAGGTGGGGGACAGTACCACTTT
J gene: TRBJ2-7; V gene: TRBV4-1; clone size: .; D gene: .; CDR3 protein: CASSQVAGVNQPREQYF; CDR3 DNA: TGCGCCAGCAGCCAAGTCGCAGGGGTCAATCAACCCCGGGAGCAGTACTTC
J gene: TRBJ2-5; V gene: TRBV20-1; clone size: many; D gene: TRBD1; CDR3 protein: CSATFGTGLETQYF; CDR3 DNA: TGCAGTGCCACCTTTGGGACAGGACTAGAGACCCAGTACTTC
J gene: TRBJ2-7; V gene: TRBV7-2; clone size: .; D gene: TRBD1; CDR3 protein: CASSNSRDSPYEQYF; CDR3 DNA: TGTGCCAGCAGCAACTCCAGGGACAGCCCCTACGAGCAGTACTTC
J gene: TRBJ1-1; V gene: TRBV4-3; clone size: few; D gene: .; CDR3 protein: CASSQDLGFPTEAFF; CDR3 DNA: TGCGCCAGCAGCCAAGATTTGGGCTTTCCCACTGAAGCTTTCTTT